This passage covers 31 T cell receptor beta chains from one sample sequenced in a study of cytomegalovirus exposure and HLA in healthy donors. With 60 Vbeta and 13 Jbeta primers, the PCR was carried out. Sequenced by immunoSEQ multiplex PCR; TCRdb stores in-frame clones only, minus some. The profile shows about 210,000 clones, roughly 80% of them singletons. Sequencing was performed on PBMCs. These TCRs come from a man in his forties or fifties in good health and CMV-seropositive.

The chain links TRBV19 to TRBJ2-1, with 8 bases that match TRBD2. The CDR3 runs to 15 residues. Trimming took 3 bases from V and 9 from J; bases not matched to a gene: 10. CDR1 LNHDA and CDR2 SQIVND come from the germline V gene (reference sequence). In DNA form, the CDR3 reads TGTGCCAGTAGTATCACGGGAGCGGGAGAGGGTGAGCAGTTCTTC. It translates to CASSITGAGEGEQFF.

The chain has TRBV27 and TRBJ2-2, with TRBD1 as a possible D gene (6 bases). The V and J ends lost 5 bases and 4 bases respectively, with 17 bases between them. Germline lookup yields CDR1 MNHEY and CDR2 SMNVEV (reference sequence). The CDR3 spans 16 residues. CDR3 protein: CASSPGTIGATGELFF. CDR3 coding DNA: TGTGCCAGCAGTCCCGGGACAATAGGTGCCACCGGGGAGCTGTTTTTT.

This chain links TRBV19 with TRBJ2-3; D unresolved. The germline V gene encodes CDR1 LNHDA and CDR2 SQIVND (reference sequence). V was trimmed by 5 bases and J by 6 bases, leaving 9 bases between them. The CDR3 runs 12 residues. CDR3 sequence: CASSPPDDTQYF. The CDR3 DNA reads TGTGCCAGTAGTCCCCCAGATGATACGCAGTATTTT.

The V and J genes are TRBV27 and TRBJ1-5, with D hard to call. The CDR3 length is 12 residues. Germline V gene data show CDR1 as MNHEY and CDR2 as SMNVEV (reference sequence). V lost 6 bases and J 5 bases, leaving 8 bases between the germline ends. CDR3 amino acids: CASRTGYQPQHF. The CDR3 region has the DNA TGTGCCAGCAGGACGGGGTATCAGCCCCAGCATTTT.

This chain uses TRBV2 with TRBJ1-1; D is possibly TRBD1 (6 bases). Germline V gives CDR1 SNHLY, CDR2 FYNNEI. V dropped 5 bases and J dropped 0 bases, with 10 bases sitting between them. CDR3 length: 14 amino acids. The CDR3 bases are TGTGCCAGCAGTCCGGGACAATTGAACACTGAAGCTTTCTTT. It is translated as CASSPGQLNTEAFF.

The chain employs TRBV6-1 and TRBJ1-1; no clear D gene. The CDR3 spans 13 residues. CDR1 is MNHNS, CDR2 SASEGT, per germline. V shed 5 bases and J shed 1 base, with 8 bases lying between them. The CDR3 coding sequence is TGTGCCAGCAGTAGAGAAAGGAACACTGAAGCTTTCTTT. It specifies CASSRERNTEAFF.

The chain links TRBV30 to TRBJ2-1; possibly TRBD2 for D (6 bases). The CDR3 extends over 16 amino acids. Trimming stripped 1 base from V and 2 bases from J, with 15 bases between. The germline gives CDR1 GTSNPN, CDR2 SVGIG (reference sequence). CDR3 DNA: TGTGCCTGGAGTGCGGGGGACCTCCCGCCCTACAATGAGCAGTTCTTC. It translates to CAWSAGDLPPYNEQFF.

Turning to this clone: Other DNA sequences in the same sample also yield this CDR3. The CDR3 bases are TGCGCCAGCAGCTTCGGGAGCAATCAGCCCCAGCATTTT. It codes for CASSFGSNQPQHF. The V call is TRBV5-1, the J call TRBJ1-5; no clear D gene. Deletions cut 2 bases from V and 1 base from J, with 4 bases between. The CDR3 covers 13 residues. From germline, CDR1 is SGHRS and CDR2 YFSETQ.

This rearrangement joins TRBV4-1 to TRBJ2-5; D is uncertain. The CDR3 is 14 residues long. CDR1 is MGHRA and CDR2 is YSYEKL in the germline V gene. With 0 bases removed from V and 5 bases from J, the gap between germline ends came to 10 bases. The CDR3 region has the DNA TGCGCCAGCAGCCAAGAGCGAGTTTCGGAGACCCAGTACTTC. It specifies CASSQERVSETQYF.

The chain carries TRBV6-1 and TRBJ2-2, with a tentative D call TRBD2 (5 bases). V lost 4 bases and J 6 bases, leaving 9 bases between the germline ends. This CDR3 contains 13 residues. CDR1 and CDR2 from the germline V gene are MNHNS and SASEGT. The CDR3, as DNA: TGTGCCAGCAGTGTAAAGGAGGCCGGGGAGCTGTTTTTT. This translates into CASSVKEAGELFF.

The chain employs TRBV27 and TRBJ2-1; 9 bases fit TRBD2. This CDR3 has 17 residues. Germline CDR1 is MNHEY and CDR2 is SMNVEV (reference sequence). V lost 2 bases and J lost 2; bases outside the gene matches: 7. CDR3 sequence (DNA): TGTGCCAGCAGTTTAGGTGCGGGAGGGCGAACCTACAATGAGCAGTTCTTC. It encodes CASSLGAGGRTYNEQFF.

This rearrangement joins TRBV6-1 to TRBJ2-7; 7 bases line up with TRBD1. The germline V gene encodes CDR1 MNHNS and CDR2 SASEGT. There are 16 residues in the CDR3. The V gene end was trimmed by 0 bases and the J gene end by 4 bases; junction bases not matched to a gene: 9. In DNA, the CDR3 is TGTGCCAGCAGTGAAGCGACCGACAGGGCCCCATACGAGCAGTACTTC. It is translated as CASSEATDRAPYEQYF.

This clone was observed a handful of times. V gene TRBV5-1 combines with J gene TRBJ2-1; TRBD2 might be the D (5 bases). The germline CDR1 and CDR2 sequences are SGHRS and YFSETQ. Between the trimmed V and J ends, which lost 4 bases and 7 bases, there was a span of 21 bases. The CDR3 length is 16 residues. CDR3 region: CASSLNDGIARNEQFF. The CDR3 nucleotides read TGCGCCAGCAGCCTCAACGACGGGATTGCGAGGAATGAGCAGTTCTTC.

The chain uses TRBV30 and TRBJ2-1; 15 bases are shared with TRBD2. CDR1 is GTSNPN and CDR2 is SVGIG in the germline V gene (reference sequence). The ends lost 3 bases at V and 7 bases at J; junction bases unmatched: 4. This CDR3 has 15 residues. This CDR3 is CAWRGLAGGVNEQFF. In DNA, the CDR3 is TGTGCCTGGAGGGGACTAGCGGGAGGAGTAAATGAGCAGTTCTTC.

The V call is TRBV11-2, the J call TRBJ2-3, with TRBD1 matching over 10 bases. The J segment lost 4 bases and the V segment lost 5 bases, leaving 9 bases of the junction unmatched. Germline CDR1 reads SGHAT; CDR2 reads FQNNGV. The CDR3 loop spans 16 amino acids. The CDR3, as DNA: TGTGCCAGCAGCCCAGACGGGACAGGGGCCGCAGATACGCAGTATTTT. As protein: CASSPDGTGAADTQYF.

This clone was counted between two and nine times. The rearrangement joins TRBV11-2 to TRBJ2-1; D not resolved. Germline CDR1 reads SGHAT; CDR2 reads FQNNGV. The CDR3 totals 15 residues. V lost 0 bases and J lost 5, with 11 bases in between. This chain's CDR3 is CASSLELAPHNEQFF. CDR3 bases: TGTGCCAGCAGCTTAGAGTTGGCCCCACACAATGAGCAGTTCTTC.

The CDR3 sequence: CASTRSRDRVPKKDGYTF. For the CDR3, the DNA is TGTGCCAGCACCCGTTCCCGGGACAGGGTCCCGAAGAAGGATGGCTACACCTTC. The chain couples TRBV11-2 to TRBJ1-2; 9 positions agree with TRBD1. Germline V CDR1 and CDR2: SGHAT, FQNNGV. J was trimmed by 6 bases and V by 7 bases; bases with no gene match: 21. CDR3 length equals 18 residues.

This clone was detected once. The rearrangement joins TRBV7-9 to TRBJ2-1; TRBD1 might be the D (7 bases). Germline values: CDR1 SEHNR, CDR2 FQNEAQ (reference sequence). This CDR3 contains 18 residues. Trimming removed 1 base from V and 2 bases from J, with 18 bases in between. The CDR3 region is CASSLVGLQGGTYNEQFF. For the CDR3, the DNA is TGTGCCAGCAGCTTAGTCGGTCTCCAGGGGGGAACCTACAATGAGCAGTTCTTC.

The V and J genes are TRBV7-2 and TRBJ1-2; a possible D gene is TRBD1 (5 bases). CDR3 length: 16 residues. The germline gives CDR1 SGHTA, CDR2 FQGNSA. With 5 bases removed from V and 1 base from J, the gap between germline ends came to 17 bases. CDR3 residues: CASSHRGGVGNYGYTF. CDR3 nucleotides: TGTGCCAGCAGCCATCGGGGGGGGGTTGGTAACTATGGCTACACCTTC.

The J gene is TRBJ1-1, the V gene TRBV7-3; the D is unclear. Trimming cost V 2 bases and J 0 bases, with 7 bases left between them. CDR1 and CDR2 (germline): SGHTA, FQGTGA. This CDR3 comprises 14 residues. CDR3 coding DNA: TGTGCCAGCAGCTTAGGAGGCATGAACACTGAAGCTTTCTTT. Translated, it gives CASSLGGMNTEAFF.

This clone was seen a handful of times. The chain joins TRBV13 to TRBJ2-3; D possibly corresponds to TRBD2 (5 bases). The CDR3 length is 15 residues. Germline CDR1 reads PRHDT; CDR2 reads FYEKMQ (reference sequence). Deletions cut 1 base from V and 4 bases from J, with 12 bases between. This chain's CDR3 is CASSLAGTEADTQYF. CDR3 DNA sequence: TGTGCCAGCAGCTTAGCGGGAACAGAGGCAGATACGCAGTATTTT.

In DNA, the CDR3 is TGTGCCAGCAGCTTGGACAGGGGGGGAACTGAAGCTTTCTTT. Residues: CASSLDRGGTEAFF. This rearrangement joins TRBV5-4 to TRBJ1-1; TRBD1 aligns across 8 bases. The CDR3 is made up of 14 amino acids. The ends lost 0 bases at V and 5 bases at J; junction bases unmatched: 3. Germline V gives CDR1 SGHNT, CDR2 YYREEE (reference sequence).

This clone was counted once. CDR3 DNA: TGCAGTGCCCTCGGACTGAATGAGCAGTTCTTC. This codes for CSALGLNEQFF. The J gene is TRBJ2-1, the V gene TRBV20-1; D perhaps matches TRBD2 (5 bases). Germline CDR1 reads DFQATT; CDR2 reads SNEGSKA (reference sequence). The CDR3 is 11 residues long. V was trimmed by 6 bases and J by 7 bases, leaving 10 bases between them.

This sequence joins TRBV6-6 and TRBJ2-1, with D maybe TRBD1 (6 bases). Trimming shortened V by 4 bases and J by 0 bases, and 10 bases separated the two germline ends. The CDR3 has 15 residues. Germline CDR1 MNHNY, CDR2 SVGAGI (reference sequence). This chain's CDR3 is CASSLQGSSYNEQFF. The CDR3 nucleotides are TGTGCCAGCAGTTTACAGGGATCCTCCTACAATGAGCAGTTCTTC.

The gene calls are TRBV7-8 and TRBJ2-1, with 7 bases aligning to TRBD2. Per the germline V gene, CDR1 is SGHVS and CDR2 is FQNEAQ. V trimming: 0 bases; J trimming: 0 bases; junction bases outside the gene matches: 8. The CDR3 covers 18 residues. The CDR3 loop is CASSLARISGFSYNEQFF. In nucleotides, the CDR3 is TGTGCCAGCAGCTTAGCGCGAATTAGCGGGTTCTCCTACAATGAGCAGTTCTTC.

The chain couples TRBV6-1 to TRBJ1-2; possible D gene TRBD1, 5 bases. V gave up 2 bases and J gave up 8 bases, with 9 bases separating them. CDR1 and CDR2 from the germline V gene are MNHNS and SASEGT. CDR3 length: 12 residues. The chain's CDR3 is CASSEWAGGYTF. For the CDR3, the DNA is TGTGCCAGCAGTGAATGGGCAGGGGGCTACACCTTC.

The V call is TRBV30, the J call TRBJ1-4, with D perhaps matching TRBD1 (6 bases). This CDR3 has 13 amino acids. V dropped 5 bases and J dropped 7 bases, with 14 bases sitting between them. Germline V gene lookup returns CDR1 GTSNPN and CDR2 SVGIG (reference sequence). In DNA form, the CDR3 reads TGTGCCTGGTCCAAAGCGGGGGCTGAAAAACTGTTTTTT. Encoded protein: CAWSKAGAEKLFF.

CDR3: CASSLSIGTRAFF. The CDR3 coding sequence is TGTGCCAGCAGCTTGAGTATAGGAACCAGGGCTTTCTTT. The chain joins TRBV5-6 to TRBJ1-1, with D unclear. The CDR3 totals 13 residues. The germline V and J ends were trimmed by 1 base and 11 bases, with 15 bases remaining between them. CDR1 is SGHDT and CDR2 is YYEEEE in the germline V gene.

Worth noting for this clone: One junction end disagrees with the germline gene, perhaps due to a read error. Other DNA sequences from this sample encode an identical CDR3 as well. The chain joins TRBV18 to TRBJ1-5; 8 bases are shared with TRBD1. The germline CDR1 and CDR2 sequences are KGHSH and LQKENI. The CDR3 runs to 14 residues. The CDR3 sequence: CASSPSGGNQPQHF. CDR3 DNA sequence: TGTGCCAGCTCACCATCAGGGGGCAACCAGCCCCAGCATTTT.

The CDR3 sequence is CASRTGTTDTQYF. Written as DNA, the CDR3 is TGTGCCAGCAGGACAGGGACCACAGATACGCAGTATTTT. The genes are TRBV6-1 and TRBJ2-3; 7 bases are shared with TRBD1. V trimming: 6 bases; J trimming: 2 bases; junction bases outside the gene matches: 2. The CDR3 is made up of 13 amino acids. Looked up from germline, CDR1 is MNHNS and CDR2 is SASEGT.

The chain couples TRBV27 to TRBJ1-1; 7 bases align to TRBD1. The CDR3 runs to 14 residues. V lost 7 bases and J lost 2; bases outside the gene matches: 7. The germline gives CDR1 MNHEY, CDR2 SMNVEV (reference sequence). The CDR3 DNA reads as TGTGCCAGCATTGCCAGAGGGGGCAACACTGAAGCTTTCTTT. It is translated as CASIARGGNTEAFF.